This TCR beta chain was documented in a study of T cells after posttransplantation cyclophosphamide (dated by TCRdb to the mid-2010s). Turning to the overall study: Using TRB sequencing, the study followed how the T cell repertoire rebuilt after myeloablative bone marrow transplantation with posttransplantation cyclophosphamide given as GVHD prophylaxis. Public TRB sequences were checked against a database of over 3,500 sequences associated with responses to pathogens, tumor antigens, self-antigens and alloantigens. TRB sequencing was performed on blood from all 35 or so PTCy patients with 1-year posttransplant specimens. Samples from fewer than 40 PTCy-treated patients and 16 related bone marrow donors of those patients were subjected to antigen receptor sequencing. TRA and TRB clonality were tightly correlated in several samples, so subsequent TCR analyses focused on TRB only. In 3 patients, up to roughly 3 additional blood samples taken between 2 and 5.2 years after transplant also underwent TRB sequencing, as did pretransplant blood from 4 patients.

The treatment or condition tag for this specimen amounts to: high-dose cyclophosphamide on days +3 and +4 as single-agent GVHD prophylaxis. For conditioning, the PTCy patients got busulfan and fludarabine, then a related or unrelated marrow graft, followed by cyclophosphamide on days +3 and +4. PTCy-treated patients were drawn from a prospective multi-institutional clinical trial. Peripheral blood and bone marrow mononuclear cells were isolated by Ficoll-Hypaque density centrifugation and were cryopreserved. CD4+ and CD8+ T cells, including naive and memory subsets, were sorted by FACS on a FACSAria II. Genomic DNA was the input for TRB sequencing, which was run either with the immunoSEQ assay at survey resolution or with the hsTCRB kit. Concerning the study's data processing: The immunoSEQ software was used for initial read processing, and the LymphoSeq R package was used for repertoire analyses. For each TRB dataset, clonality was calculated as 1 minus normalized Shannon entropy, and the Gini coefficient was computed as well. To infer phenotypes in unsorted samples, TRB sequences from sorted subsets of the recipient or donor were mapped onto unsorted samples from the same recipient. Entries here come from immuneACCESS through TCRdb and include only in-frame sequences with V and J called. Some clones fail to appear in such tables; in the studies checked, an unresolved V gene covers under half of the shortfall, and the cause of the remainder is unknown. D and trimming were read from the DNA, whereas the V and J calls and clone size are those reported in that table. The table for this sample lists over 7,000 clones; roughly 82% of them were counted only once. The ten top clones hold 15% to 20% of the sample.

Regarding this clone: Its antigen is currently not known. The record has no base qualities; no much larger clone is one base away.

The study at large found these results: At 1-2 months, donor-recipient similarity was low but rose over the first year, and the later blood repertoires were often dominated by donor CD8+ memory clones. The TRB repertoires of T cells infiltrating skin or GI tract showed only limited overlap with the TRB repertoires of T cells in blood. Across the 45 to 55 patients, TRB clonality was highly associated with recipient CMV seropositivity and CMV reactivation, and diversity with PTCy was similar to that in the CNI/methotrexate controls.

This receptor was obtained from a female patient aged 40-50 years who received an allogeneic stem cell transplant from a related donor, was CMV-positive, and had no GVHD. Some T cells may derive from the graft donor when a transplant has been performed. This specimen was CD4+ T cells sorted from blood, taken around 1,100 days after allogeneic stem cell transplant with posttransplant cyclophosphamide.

The encoded CDR3 is CASSGRDRGQVNTEAFF. The base sequence is TGTGCCAGTAGTGGGCGGGACAGGGGACAGGTGAACACTGAAGCTTTCTTT. The V and J genes are TRBV19 and TRBJ1-1; 10 bases in the middle match TRBD1. Trimming leaves V shorter by 5 bases and J shorter by 0 bases, with the junction holding 9 bases beyond the gene matches. Measured from the cysteine to the phenylalanine, the CDR3 is 17 residues long. The read is trimmed to its CDR3 DNA, 51 bases read in frame from base 1. In the germline V gene (reference sequence), CDR1 corresponds to LNHDA and CDR2 to SQIVND.